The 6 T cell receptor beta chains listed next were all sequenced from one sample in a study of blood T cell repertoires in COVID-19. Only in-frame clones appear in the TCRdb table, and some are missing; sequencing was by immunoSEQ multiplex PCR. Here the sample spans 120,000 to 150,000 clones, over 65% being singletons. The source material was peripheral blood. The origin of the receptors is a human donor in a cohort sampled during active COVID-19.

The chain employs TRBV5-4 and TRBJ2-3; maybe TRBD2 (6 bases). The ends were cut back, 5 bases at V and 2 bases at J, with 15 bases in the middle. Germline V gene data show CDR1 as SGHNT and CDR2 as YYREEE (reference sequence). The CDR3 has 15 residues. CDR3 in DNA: TGTGCCAGCAGTACCTCGCGGGGAGACACAGATACGCAGTATTTT. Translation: CASSTSRGDTDTQYF. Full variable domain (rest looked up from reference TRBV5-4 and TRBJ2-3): ETGVTQSPTHLIKTRGQQVTLRCSSQSGHNTVSWYQQALGQGPQFIFQYYREEENGRGNFPPRFSGLQFPNYSSELNVNALELDDSALYLCASSTSRGDTDTQYFGPGTRLTVL.

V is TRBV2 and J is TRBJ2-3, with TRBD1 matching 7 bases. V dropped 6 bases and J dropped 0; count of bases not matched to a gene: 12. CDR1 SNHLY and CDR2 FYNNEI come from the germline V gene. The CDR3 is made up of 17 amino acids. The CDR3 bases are TGTGCCAGCAGAGGGGGCTCAGTGTTTCTTAGCACAGATACGCAGTATTTT. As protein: CASRGGSVFLSTDTQYF.

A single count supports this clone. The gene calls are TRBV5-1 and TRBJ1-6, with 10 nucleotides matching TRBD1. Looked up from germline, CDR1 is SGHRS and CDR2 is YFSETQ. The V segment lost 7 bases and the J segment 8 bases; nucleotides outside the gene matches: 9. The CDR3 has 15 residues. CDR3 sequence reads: CASRTSGTGDSPLHF. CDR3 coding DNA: TGCGCCAGCCGCACTTCCGGGACAGGGGATTCACCCCTCCACTTT.

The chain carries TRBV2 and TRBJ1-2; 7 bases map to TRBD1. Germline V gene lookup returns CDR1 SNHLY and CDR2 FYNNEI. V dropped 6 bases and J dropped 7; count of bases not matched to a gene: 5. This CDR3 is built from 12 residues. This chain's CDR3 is CASRETGPGYTF. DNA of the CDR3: TGTGCCAGCAGGGAGACAGGGCCTGGCTACACCTTC.

CDR3 loop: CASRLDRGSYNSPLHF. The CDR3 nucleotides are TGTGCCAGCAGATTAGATAGAGGCTCCTATAATTCACCCCTCCACTTT. V is TRBV27 and J is TRBJ1-6; D is undetermined. The germline V and J ends were trimmed by 6 bases and 0 bases, with 12 bases remaining between them. This CDR3 has 16 residues. Germline V gene lookup returns CDR1 MNHEY and CDR2 SMNVEV (reference sequence).

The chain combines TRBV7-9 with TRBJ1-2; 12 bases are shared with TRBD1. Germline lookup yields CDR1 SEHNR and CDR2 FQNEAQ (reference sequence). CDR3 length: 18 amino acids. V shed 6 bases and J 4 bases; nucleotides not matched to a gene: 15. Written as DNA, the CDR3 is TGTGCCAGCAGTTGGGGAGCGGGACAGGGGGCGAAATCCTATGGCTACACCTTC. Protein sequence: CASSWGAGQGAKSYGYTF.